These T cell receptor beta chains were read from a single sample in a study of CD8+CD57+ T cells in acquired aplastic anemia. MiXCR, run by TCRdb on the reads, gives a single entry per CDR3 protein. The data contain a few hundred thousand distinct CDR3 sequences, about half of them seen just once; the ten biggest clones take up about 20%. Sequencing input: sorted CD4+, CD8+, or CD8+CD57+ T cells (not recorded which) from PBMCs. Receptor source: a human donor with aplastic anemia. Each CDR3 is given with its conserved first and last residue.

>TRBV20-1|TRBJ1-6
CSAREAGRIHNSPLHF
>TRBV15|TRBJ1-1
CATSRDMGVGDTEAFF
>TRBV15|TRBJ2-7
CATSRGQPGPGAYEQYF
>TRBV10-2|TRBJ2-3
CASRTSGGGDTQYF
>TRBV20-1|TRBJ2-7
CSAQVAYEQYF
>TRBV7-6|TRBJ2-2
CASSLVRPSNTGELFF
>TRBV5-4|TRBJ2-7
CASSLRDGLSYEQYF
>TRBV19|TRBJ1-1
CASRVRGGAGDTEAFF
>TRBV10-3|TRBJ2-7
CAISEYEGPYEQYF
>TRBV10-3|TRBJ2-1
CAISVELPSSYNEQFF
>TRBV7-9|TRBJ2-1
CASSLDGGPSHNEQFF
>TRBV6-5|TRBJ1-3
CASSYDRALAGNTIYF
>TRBV5-1|TRBJ2-5
CASSTDLQETQYF
>TRBV12-3/TRBV12-4|TRBJ2-3
CASKPGQGWAEATQYF
>TRBV20-1|TRBJ2-3
CSDPLKRATDTQYF
>TRBV7-3|TRBJ1-1
CASSPKGQGLNTEAFF
>TRBV10-3|TRBJ1-3
CAISDSGDMGGNTIYF
>TRBV6-5|TRBJ2-7
CASSYGTGGSEQYF
>TRBV7-3|TRBJ2-7
CASSLTPSDRGREQYF
>TRBV7-6|TRBJ2-7
CASSHPGQGTGEQYF
>TRBV7-9|TRBJ1-2
CASSVDTRGYGYTF
>TRBV7-7|TRBJ2-7
CASSPGTEGYEQYF
>TRBV5-4|TRBJ2-5
CASKFERGGQETQYF
>TRBV10-2|TRBJ2-7
CASTGGLYYEQYF
>TRBV7-2|TRBJ2-7
CASSITFGEQYF
>TRBV7-8|TRBJ1-2
CASSSPGQGVEGYTF
>TRBV7-8|TRBJ2-7
CASSLGQVFSYGYEQYF
>TRBV10-2|TRBJ2-2
CASSLSQTGELFF
>TRBV7-8|TRBJ2-3
CASSLDRESTDTQYF
>TRBV11-2|TRBJ2-1
CASSLGAAGGGHEQFF
>TRBV20-1|TRBJ2-3
CSAREGDRDTDTQYF
>TRBV25-1|TRBJ1-5
CASSGGQGEGQPQHF
>TRBV12-5|TRBJ1-1
CASGFTGGTEAFF
>TRBV20-1|TRBJ1-4
CSARGDGLTNEKLFF
>TRBV5-1|TRBJ2-7
CASSVDRSIYEQYF
>TRBV7-9|TRBJ1-5
CASSLSGRVGQPQHF
>TRBV2|TRBJ1-1
CASSPLDALNTEAFF
>TRBV20-1|TRBJ1-1
CSALDRAEAFF